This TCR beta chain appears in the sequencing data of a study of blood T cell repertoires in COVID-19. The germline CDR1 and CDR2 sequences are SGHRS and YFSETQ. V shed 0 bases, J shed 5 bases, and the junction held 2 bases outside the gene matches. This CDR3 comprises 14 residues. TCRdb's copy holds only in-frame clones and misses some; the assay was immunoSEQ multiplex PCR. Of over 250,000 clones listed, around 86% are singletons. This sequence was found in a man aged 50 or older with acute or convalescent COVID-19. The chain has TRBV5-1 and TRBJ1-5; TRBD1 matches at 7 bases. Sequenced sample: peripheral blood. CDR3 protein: CASSLEGADQPQHF. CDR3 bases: TGCGCCAGCAGCTTGGAGGGGGCGGATCAGCCCCAGCATTTT.